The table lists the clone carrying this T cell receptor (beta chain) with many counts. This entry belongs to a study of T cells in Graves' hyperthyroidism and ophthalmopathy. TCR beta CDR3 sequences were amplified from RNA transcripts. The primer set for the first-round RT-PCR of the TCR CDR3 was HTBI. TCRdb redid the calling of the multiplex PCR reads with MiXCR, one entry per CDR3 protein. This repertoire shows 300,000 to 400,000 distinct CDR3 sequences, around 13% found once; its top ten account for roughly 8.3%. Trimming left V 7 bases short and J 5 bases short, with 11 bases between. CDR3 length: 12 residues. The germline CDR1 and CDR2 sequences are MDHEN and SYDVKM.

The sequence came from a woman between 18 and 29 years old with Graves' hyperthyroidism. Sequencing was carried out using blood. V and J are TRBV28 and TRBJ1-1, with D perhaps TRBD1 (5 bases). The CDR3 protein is CASTEQETEAFF. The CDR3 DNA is TGTGCCAGCACGGAACAGGAAACTGAAGCTTTCTTT.